These 14 T cell receptor beta chains originate from one sample sequenced in a study of molecular identifiers for immune sequencing clone quantification. TCRdb used MiXCR to reprocess the PCR reads, holding one entry per CDR3 protein. The data hold about 640,000 distinct CDR3 sequences, with 20% observed a single time. Material: naive CD8+ T cells from blood, with Jurkat cell RNA spiked in. Subset specified: FACS-sorted CD8+CD4-CCR7+CD45RA+ naive T cells. These receptors all stem from a human donor in good health. Some libraries in this study had Jurkat cell RNA spiked in.

This clonotype was observed at least ten times. The genes are TRBV19 and TRBJ1-2, with a possible D match to TRBD1 (6 bases). CDR1 and CDR2 from the germline V gene are LNHDA and SQIVND (reference sequence). The CDR3 consists of 16 residues. Trimming stripped 3 bases from V and 1 base from J, with 15 bases between. CDR3 in DNA: TGTGCCAGTAGTATCACCCTACAGGGTCGTAACTATGGCTACACCTTC. Translation gives CASSITLQGRNYGYTF. The full variable domain, with the rest looked up from reference TRBV19 and TRBJ1-2, is DGGITQSPKYLFRKEGQNVTLSCEQNLNHDAMYWYRQDPGQGLRLIYYSQIVNDFQKGDIAEGYSVSREKKESFPLTVTSAQKNPTAFYLCASSITLQGRNYGYTFGSGTRLTVV.

This clonotype was seen at least ten times. This sequence joins TRBV20-1 and TRBJ1-5, with D perhaps TRBD1 (6 bases). Trimming pared 3 bases from V and 4 bases from J, leaving 19 bases between. CDR1 and CDR2 from the germline V gene are DFQATT and SNEGSKA (reference sequence). The CDR3 consists of 16 residues. CDR3 loop: CSASLIRGLGNQPQHF. CDR3 DNA: TGCAGTGCTAGTCTTATTCGGGGGCTGGGAAATCAGCCCCAGCATTTT.

This sequence joins TRBV7-9 and TRBJ2-7; D may correspond to TRBD1 or TRBD2 (5 bases each). The CDR3 has 16 residues. Germline CDR1 and CDR2: SEHNR and FQNEAQ (reference sequence). V lost 5 bases and J 2 bases, leaving 19 bases between the germline ends. The CDR3 is CASSPEMRGRAYEQYF. CDR3 coding DNA: TGTGCCAGCAGCCCGGAGATGAGGGGACGTGCCTACGAGCAGTACTTC.

As regards this clonotype: A much bigger clone sits one base away, suggesting this may be a read error. This rearrangement joins TRBV7-9 to TRBJ1-1; D unresolved. The germline V gene encodes CDR1 SEHNR and CDR2 FQNEAQ (reference sequence). There are 18 residues in the CDR3. The CDR3 reads CASSSRLRRVGRNAEAFF. CDR3 DNA: TGTGCCAGCAGCTCTCGTCTAAGGAGGGTTGGACGGAACGCTGAAGCTTTCTTT.

The chain joins TRBV10-1 to TRBJ2-7; TRBD1 aligns across 7 bases. Germline CDR1 reads WNHNN; CDR2 reads SYGVQD (reference sequence). The CDR3 covers 14 residues. The V and J ends lost 6 bases and 2 bases, in that order; junction bases with no gene match: 7. The CDR3 reads CASSRDRTPYEQYF. The CDR3, as DNA: TGCGCCAGCAGCCGGGACAGAACCCCCTACGAGCAGTACTTC.

This clonotype showed up many times. The chain employs TRBV11-2 and TRBJ2-1; 8 bases map to TRBD1. The CDR3 contains 14 residues. Germline loops: CDR1 SGHAT, CDR2 FQNNGV. J was trimmed by 12 bases and V by 5 bases; bases with no gene match: 12. Here the CDR3 reads CASSVDRGARRQFF. The CDR3 DNA sequence: TGTGCCAGCAGCGTCGACAGGGGCGCGCGTCGGCAGTTCTTC.

In its sample, this clonotype was seen many times. V and J are TRBV4-3 and TRBJ2-7; 8 nucleotides align to TRBD2. The ends lost 4 bases at V and 2 bases at J; junction bases unmatched: 13. This CDR3 is 17 amino acids long. CDR1 LGHNA and CDR2 YSLEER come from the germline V gene. CDR3 DNA: TGCGCCAGCAGCCTGGATCGGGGGGGAAGGGGAGCCTACGAGCAGTACTTC. Residues: CASSLDRGGRGAYEQYF.

A note on this clonotype: A much larger clone lies a single base off, so this may be a read error. The V gene is TRBV11-2, the J gene TRBJ1-1; D unresolved. Germline assignment: CDR1 SGHAT and CDR2 FQNNGV. Trimming took off 4 bases at V and 6 bases at J, with 12 bases between the two ends. The CDR3 extends over 13 amino acids. In DNA, the CDR3 is TGTGCCAGCAGCTCCAACCCTAGCGCTGAAGCTTTCTTT. Translation gives CASSSNPSAEAFF.

For this clonotype: Germline and junction disagree at one end, which may indicate a read error. The chain uses TRBV5-6 and TRBJ1-1, with 7 bases lining up with TRBD1. CDR1 and CDR2 (germline): SGHDT, YYEEEE. This CDR3 is 15 amino acids long. In DNA form, the CDR3 reads TGTACCAGCAGCTTGTTCGCCAGGGGGAACGCTGAAGCTTTCTTT. This encodes CTSSLFARGNAEAFF.

This clonotype was found a few times. The chain links TRBV29-1 to TRBJ1-1; D may be TRBD1 (5 bases). Trimming shortened V by 5 bases and J by 2 bases, and 9 bases separated the two germline ends. Germline V gives CDR1 SQVTM, CDR2 ANQGSEA. The CDR3 has 12 residues. The DNA for the CDR3 is TGCAGCGTTCGGCAGGGAAACACTGAAGCTTTCTTT. Its protein product is CSVRQGNTEAFF.

This clonotype was observed a few times. This chain uses TRBV12-3 or TRBV12-4 with TRBJ1-4; possible D gene TRBD1, 5 bases. This CDR3 has 16 residues. V was shortened by 2 bases and J by 0 bases, with 10 bases between the two germline ends. CDR3 protein: CASSLKGPSTNEKLFF. As DNA, the CDR3 is TGTGCCAGCAGTTTAAAGGGGCCATCAACTAATGAAAAACTGTTTTTT.

V and J are TRBV11-2 and TRBJ1-1; unclear D gene. This CDR3 comprises 12 residues. Trimming removed 4 bases at V and 6 bases at J, with 9 bases between. CDR1 is SGHAT, CDR2 FQNNGV, per germline. The CDR3 is CASSYLGAEAFF. The CDR3 DNA sequence: TGTGCCAGCAGCTACTTGGGCGCTGAAGCTTTCTTT.

As for this clonotype: This sequence may be a read error, since a much larger clone differs from it by one base. The rearrangement uses TRBV6-2 or TRBV6-3 and TRBJ2-1; possible D gene TRBD2, 5 bases. CDR3 length: 13 residues. Germline CDR1 MNHEY, CDR2 SVGEGT. CDR3 bases: TGTGCCAGCGGTTACTGGGAGTACAATGAGCAGTTCTTC. Translating it yields CASGYWEYNEQFF.

This clonotype has at least ten counts. The chain joins TRBV27 to TRBJ2-7; unclear D gene. Germline values: CDR1 MNHEY, CDR2 SMNVEV (reference sequence). V was cut by 5 bases and J by 0 bases, with 17 bases left in between. This CDR3 has 16 amino acids. CDR3 sequence (DNA): TGTGCCAGCAGTCTTAAGGGTTCTTGGCCCTCCTACGAGCAGTACTTC. The encoded protein is CASSLKGSWPSYEQYF.